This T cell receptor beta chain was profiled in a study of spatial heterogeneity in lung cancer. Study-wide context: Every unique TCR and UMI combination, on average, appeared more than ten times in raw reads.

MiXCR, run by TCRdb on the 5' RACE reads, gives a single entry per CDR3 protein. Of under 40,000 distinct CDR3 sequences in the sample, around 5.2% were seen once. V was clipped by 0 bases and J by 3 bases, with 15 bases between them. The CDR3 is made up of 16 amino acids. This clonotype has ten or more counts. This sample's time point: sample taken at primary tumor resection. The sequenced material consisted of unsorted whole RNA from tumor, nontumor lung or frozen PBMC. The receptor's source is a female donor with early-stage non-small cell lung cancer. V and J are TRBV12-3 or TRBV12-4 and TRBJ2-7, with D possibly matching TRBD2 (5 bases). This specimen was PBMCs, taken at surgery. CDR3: CASSLAGRRLFYEQYF. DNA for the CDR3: TGTGCCAGCAGTTTAGCGGGCAGGAGACTATTCTACGAGCAGTACTTC.